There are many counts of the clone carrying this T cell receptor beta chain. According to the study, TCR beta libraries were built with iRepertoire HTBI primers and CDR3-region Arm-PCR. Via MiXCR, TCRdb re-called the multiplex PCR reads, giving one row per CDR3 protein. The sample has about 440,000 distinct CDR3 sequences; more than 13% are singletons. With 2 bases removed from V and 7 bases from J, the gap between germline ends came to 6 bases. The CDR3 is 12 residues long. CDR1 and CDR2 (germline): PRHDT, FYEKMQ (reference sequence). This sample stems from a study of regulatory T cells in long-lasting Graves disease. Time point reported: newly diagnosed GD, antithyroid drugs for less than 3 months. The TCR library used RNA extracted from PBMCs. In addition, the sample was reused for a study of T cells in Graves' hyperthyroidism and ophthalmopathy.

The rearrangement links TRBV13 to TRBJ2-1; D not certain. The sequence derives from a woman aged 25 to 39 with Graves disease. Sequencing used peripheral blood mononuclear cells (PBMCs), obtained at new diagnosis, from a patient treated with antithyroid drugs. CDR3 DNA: TGTGCCAGCAGCTTATTGAGAAATGAGCAGTTCTTC. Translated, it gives CASSLLRNEQFF.